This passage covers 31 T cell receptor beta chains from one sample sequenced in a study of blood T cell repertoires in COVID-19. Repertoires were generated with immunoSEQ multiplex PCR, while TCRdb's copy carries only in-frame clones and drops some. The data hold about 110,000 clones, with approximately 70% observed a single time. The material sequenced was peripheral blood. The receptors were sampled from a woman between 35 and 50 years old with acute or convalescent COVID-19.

CDR3 protein: CASSSWTDTEAFF. DNA for the CDR3: TGTGCCAGCAGCTCCTGGACAGACACTGAAGCTTTCTTT. The chain uses TRBV7-9 and TRBJ1-1; a weak D match, TRBD1 (6 bases). V lost 4 bases, J lost 3 bases, and 9 bases lay in between. Looked up from germline, CDR1 is SEHNR and CDR2 is FQNEAQ (reference sequence). The CDR3 is 13 amino acids.

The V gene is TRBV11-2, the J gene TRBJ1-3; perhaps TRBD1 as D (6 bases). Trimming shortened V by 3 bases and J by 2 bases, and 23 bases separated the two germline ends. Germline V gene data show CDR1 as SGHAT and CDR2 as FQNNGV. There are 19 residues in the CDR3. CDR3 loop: CASSLQSGGGGVTGNTIYF. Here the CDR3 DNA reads TGTGCCAGCAGCTTGCAATCCGGGGGGGGCGGTGTAACTGGAAACACCATATATTTT. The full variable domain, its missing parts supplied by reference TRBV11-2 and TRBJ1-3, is EAGVAQSPRYKIIEKRQSVAFWCNPISGHATLYWYQQILGQGPKLLIQFQNNGVVDDSQLPKDRFSAERLKGVDSTLKIQPAKLEDSAVYLCASSLQSGGGGVTGNTIYFGEGSWLTVV.

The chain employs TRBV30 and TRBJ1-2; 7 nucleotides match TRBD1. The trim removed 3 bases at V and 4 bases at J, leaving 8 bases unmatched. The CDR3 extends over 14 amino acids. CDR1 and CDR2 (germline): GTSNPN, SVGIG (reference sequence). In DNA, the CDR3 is TGTGCCTGGAGGGGGCCAGGGGGAGGCTATGGCTACACCTTC. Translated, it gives CAWRGPGGGYGYTF.

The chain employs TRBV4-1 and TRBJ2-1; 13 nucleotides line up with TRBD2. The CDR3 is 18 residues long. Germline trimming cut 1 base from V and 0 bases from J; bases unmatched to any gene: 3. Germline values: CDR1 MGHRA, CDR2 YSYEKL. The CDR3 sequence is CASSQGLAGGPSYNEQFF. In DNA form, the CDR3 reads TGCGCCAGCAGCCAAGGACTAGCGGGGGGCCCCTCCTACAATGAGCAGTTCTTC.

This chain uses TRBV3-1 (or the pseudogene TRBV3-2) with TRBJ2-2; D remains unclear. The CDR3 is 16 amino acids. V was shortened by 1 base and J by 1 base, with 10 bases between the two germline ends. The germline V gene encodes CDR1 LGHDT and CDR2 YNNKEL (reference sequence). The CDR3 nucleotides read TGTGCCAGCAGCCAAGGTCTTCCGTTGAACACCGGGGAGCTGTTTTTT. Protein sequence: CASSQGLPLNTGELFF.

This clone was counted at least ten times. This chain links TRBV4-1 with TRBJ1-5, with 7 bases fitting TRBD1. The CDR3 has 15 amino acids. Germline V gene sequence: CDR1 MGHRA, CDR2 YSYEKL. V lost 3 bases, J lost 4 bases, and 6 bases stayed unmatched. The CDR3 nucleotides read TGCGCCAGCAGCCATGCCGGGACAGCAAATCAGCCCCAGCATTTT. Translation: CASSHAGTANQPQHF.

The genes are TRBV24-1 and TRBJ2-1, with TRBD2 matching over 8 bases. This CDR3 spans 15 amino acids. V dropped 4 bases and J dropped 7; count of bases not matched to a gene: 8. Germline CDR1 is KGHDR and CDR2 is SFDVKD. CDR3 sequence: CATSDLRTSWNEQFF. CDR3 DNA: TGTGCCACCAGTGACCTCCGGACTAGCTGGAATGAGCAGTTCTTC.

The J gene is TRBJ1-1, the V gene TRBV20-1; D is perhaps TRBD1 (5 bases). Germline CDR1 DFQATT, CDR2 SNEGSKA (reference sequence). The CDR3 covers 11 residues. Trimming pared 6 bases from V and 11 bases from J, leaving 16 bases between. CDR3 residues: CSAGQGLRAFF. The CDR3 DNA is TGCAGTGCGGGGCAGGGTCTTCGGGCTTTCTTT.

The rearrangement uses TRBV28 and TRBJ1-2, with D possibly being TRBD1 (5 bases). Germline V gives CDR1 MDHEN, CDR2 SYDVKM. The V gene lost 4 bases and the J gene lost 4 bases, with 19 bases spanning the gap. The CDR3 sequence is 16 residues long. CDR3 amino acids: CASSSPYPGQGYGYTF. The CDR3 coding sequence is TGTGCCAGCAGTTCTCCCTACCCCGGACAAGGCTATGGCTACACCTTC.

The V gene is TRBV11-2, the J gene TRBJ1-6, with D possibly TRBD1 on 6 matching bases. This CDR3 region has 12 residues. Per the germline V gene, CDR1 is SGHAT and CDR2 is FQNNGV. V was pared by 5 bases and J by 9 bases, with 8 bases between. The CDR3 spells CASSQTGSPLHF. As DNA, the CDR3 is TGTGCCAGCAGCCAGACAGGTTCACCCCTCCACTTT.

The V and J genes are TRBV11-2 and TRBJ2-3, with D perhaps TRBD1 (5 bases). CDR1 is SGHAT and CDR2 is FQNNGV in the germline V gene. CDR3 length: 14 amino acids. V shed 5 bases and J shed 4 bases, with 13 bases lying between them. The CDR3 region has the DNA TGTGCCAGCAGCCCACCTCTCAGGGCAGATACGCAGTATTTT. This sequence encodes CASSPPLRADTQYF.

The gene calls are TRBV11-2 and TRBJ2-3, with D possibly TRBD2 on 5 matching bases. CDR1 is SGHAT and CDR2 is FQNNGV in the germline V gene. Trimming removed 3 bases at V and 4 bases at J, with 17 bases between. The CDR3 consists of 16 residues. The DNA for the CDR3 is TGTGCCAGCAGCTTTAGACCCCCCCCGGAGGCAGATACGCAGTATTTT. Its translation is CASSFRPPPEADTQYF.

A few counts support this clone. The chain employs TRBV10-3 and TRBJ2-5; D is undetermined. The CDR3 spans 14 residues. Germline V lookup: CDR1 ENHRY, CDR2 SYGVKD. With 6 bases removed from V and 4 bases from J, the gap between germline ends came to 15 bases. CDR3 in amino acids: CAISVNDKAETQYF. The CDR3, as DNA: TGTGCCATCAGCGTTAATGACAAGGCAGAGACCCAGTACTTC.

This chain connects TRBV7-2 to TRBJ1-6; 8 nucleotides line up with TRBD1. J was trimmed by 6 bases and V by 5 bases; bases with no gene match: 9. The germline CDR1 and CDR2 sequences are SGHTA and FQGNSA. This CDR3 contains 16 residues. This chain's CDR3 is CASSGRTGTFNSPLHF. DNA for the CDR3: TGTGCCAGCAGCGGGAGGACAGGGACCTTTAATTCACCCCTCCACTTT.

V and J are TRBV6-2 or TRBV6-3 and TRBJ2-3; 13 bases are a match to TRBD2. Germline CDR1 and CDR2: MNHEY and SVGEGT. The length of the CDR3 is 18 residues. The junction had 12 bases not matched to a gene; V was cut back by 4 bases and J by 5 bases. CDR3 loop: CASSSTLGLAGAEDTQYF. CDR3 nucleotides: TGTGCCAGCAGTTCAACCCTAGGACTAGCGGGGGCGGAAGATACGCAGTATTTT.

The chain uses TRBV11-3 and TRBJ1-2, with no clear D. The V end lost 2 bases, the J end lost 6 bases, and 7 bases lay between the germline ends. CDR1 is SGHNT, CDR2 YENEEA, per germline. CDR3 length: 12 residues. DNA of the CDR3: TGTGCCAGCAGCTTAAACGGGAATGGCTACACCTTC. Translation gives CASSLNGNGYTF.

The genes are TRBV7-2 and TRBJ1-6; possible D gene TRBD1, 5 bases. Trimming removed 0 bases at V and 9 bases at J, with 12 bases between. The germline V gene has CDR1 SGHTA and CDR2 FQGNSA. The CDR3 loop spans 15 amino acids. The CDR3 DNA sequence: TGTGCCAGCAGCTTAGCGCAGGGTTGGGGTTCACCCCTCCACTTT. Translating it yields CASSLAQGWGSPLHF.

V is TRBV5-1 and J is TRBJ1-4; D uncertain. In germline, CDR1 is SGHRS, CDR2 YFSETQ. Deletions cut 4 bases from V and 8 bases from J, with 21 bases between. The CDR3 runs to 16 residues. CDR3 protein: CASSPWIGDKREKLFF. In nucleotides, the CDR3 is TGCGCCAGCAGCCCGTGGATTGGTGACAAAAGGGAAAAACTGTTTTTT.

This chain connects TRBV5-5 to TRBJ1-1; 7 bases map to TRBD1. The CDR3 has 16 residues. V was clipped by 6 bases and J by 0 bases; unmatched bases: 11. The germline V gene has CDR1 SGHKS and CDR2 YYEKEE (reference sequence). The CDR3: CASTPQGTAMNTEAFF. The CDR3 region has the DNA TGTGCCAGCACCCCCCAAGGGACAGCGATGAACACTGAAGCTTTCTTT.

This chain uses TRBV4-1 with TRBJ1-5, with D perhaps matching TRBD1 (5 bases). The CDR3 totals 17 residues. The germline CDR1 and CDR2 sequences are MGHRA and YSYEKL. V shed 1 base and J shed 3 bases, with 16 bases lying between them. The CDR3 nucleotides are TGCGCCAGCAGCCAAGTCTCATTAGGGGTCGCCAATCAGCCCCAGCATTTT. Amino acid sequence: CASSQVSLGVANQPQHF.

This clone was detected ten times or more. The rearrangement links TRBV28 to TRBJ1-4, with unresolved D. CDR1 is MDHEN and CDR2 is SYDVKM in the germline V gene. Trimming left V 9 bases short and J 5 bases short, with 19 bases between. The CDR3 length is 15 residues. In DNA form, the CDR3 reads TGTGCCAGTGTACTCGACGTCAACTACAATGAAAAACTGTTTTTT. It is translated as CASVLDVNYNEKLFF.

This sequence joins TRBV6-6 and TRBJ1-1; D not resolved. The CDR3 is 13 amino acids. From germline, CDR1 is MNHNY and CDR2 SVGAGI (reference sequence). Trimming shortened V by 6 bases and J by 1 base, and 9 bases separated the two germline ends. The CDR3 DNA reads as TGTGCCAGCAGCACCGAGGCGAACACTGAAGCTTTCTTT. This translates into CASSTEANTEAFF.

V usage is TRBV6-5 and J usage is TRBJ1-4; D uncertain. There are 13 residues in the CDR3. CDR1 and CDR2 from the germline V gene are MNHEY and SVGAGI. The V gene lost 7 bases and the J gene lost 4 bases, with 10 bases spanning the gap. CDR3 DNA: TGTGCCAGCAAAGAAGACAATAATGAAAAACTGTTTTTT. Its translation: CASKEDNNEKLFF.

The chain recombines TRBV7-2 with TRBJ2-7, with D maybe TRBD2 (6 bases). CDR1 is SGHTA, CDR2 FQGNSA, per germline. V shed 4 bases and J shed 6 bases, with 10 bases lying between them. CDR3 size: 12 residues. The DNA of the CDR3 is TGTGCCAGCAGCTCAACTAGCAGCGAGCAGTACTTC. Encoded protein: CASSSTSSEQYF.

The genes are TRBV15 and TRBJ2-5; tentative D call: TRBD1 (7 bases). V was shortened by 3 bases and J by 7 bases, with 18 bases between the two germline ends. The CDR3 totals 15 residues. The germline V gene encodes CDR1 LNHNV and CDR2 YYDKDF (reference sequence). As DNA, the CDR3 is TGTGCCACCAGCAGTGAAACCGGGACAGCGGGGACCCAGTACTTC. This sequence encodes CATSSETGTAGTQYF.

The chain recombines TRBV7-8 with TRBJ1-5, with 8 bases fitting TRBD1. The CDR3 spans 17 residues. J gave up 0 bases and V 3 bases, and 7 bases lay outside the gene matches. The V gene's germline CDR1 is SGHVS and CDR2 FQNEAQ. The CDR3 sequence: CASSLLLTGASNQPQHF. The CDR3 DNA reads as TGTGCCAGCAGCTTGCTCCTGACAGGGGCTAGCAATCAGCCCCAGCATTTT.

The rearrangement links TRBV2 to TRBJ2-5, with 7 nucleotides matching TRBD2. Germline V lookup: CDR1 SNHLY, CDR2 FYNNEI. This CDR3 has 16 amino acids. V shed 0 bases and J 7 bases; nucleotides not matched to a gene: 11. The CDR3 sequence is CASSEALQGGSGTQYF. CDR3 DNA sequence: TGTGCCAGCAGTGAAGCGCTTCAGGGAGGGTCCGGGACCCAGTACTTC.

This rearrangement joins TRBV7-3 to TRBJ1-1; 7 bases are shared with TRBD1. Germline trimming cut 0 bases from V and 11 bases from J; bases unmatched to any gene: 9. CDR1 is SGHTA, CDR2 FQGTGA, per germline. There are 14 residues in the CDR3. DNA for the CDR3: TGTGCCAGCAGCTTAACCGGACAGGCCCGGACGGCTTTCTTT. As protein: CASSLTGQARTAFF. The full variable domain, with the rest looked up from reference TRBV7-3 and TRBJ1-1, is GAGVSQTPSNKVTEKGKYVELRCDPISGHTALYWYRQSLGQGPEFLIYFQGTGAADDSGLPNDRFFAVRPEGSVSTLKIQRTERGDSAVYLCASSLTGQARTAFFGQGTRLTVV.

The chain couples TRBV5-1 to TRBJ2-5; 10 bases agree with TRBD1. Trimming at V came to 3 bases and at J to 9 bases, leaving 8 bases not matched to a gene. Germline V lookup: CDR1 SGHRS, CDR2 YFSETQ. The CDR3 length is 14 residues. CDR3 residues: CASSSTGGSGAQYF. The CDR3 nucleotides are TGCGCCAGCAGCTCGACAGGGGGCTCTGGCGCCCAGTACTTC. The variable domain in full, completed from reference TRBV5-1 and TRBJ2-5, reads KAGVTQTPRYLIKTRGQQVTLSCSPISGHRSVSWYQQTPGQGLQFLFEYFSETQRNKGNFPGRFSGRQFSNSRSEMNVSTLELGDSALYLCASSSTGGSGAQYFGPGTRLLVL.

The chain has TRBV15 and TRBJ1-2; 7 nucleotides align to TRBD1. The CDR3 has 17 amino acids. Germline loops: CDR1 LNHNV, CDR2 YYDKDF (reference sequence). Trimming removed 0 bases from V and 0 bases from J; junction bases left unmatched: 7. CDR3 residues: CATSRDPRTGTNYGYTF. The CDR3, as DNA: TGTGCCACCAGCAGAGACCCCAGGACAGGAACTAACTATGGCTACACCTTC.

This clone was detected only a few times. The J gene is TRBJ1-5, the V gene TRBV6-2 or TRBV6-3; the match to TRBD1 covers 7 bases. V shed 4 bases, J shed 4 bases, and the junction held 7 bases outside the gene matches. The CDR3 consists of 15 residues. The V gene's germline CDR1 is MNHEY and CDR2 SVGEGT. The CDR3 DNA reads TGTGCCAGCAGTTTGACAGGGAGCCCTAATCAGCCCCAGCATTTT. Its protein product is CASSLTGSPNQPQHF.